This TCR beta chain was sequenced for a study of T cell clones after liver transplantation. Turning to the study itself: Liver transplant recipients had immunosuppression withdrawal attempted within 2 years.

Germline-derived CDR1 and CDR2 are SQVTM and ANQGSEA. The CDR3 totals 14 residues. V was clipped by 6 bases and J by 0 bases; unmatched bases: 6. The repertoire was sequenced with immunoSEQ multiplex PCR; TCRdb's copy has only in-frame clones and lacks some. Here the sample spans under 60,000 clones, less than 75% being singletons. J is TRBJ2-7 and V is TRBV29-1; 9 bases line up with TRBD1. The sample here was CD4+ T cells from blood, taken at the 22-month timepoint. The clonotype comes from a human patient who received a liver transplant. The graft donor may have given rise to some T cells. CDR3 sequence: CSVVGQGNSYEQYF. CDR3 DNA: TGCAGCGTAGTAGGACAGGGGAACTCCTACGAGCAGTACTTC.